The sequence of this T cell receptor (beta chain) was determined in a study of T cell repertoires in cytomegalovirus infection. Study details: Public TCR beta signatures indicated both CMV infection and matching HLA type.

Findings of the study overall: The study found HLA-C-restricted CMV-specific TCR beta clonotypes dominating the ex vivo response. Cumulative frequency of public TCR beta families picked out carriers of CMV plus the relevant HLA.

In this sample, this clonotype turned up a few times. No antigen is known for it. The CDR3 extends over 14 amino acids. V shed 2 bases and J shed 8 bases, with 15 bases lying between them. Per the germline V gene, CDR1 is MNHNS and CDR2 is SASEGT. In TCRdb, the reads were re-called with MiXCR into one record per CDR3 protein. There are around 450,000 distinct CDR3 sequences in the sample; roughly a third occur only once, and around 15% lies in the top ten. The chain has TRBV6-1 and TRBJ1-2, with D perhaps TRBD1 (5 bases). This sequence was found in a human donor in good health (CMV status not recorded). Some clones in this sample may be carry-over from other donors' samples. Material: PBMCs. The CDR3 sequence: CASSEKGTGRGYTF. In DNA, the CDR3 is TGTGCCAGCAGTGAAAAGGGGACGGGACGGGGCTACACCTTC.